Presented here are 17 T cell receptor beta chains from one specimen sequenced in a study of blood T cells in healthy people across ages (dated by TCRdb to between 2014 and 2017). The method behind the library was 5' RACE. Sequencing took place on an Illumina HiSeq 2500. A second PCR of about 7 to 12 cycles was performed with a sample-barcoded 5' primer and a J-beta primer mix. The public reads were reprocessed in TCRdb via fastp at Q25 and MiXCR, keeping in-frame beta chains. CDR3 protein sequences are deduplicated, and each keeps its most common genes and DNA. The sample profile shows 2 million or so distinct CDR3 sequences; around half of them were found once. The top ten hold more than 2% of the sample. The source material was blood. The receptor source for this set is a woman between 40 and 55 years old in good health.

The chain recombines TRBV12-3 or TRBV12-4 with TRBJ1-4; 9 bases map to TRBD1. V lost 5 bases, J lost 8 bases, and 9 bases stayed unmatched. The CDR3 sequence is 15 residues long. CDR3 region: CASSPYRGRGEKLFF. Written as DNA, the CDR3 is TGTGCCAGCAGTCCTTACAGGGGGCGAGGGGAAAAACTGTTTTTT.

This clonotype was observed a handful of times. The chain recombines TRBV28 with TRBJ2-7; 9 positions agree with TRBD1. J lost 6 bases, V lost 7 bases, and 4 bases had no gene match. This CDR3 contains 12 residues. Germline V gene sequence: CDR1 MDHEN, CDR2 SYDVKM. This CDR3 is CASNNRGREQYF. The CDR3 bases are TGTGCCAGCAACAACAGGGGGCGCGAGCAGTACTTC.

This clonotype was counted only a few times. For the CDR3, the DNA is TGTGCCATCAGTGAGTCTCAGATAAACTCCTACGAGCAGTACTTC. This codes for CAISESQINSYEQYF. The rearrangement uses TRBV10-3 and TRBJ2-7, with no clear D. CDR1 is ENHRY, CDR2 SYGVKD, per germline. V lost 0 bases to trimming and J lost 0 bases, with 9 bases between them. This CDR3 region has 15 residues.

The gene calls are TRBV6-6 and TRBJ2-5; no clear D gene. There are 12 residues in the CDR3. V was clipped by 7 bases and J by 3 bases, with 9 bases between them. Germline V gives CDR1 MNHNY, CDR2 SVGAGI (reference sequence). CDR3 in amino acids: CASKHSEETQYF. The CDR3 nucleotides read TGTGCCAGCAAACACTCGGAAGAGACCCAGTACTTC.

The chain couples TRBV11-2 to TRBJ2-3; 14 bases match TRBD2. Germline lookup yields CDR1 SGHAT and CDR2 FQNNGV. This CDR3 is built from 21 residues. After removal of 3 bases from V and 0 bases from J, the junction contained 14 bases not matched to a gene. CDR3 DNA: TGTGCCAGCAGCTTTTCACGCACCGGGACTAGCGGGGGAGGGAGCACAGATACGCAGTATTTT. Amino acids: CASSFSRTGTSGGGSTDTQYF.

This clonotype appeared a few times. The rearrangement joins TRBV7-2 to TRBJ2-1, with 14 bases matching TRBD2. Germline lookup yields CDR1 SGHTA and CDR2 FQGNSA. The CDR3 has 16 residues. Trimming cost V 5 bases and J 7 bases; bases outside gene matches: 7. The CDR3 is CASSLRTSGGFNEQFF. In DNA form, the CDR3 reads TGTGCCAGCAGCCTCCGGACTAGCGGGGGGTTTAATGAGCAGTTCTTC.

This clonotype showed up just a few times. This sequence joins TRBV7-9 and TRBJ2-1; 7 nucleotides match TRBD2. Germline assignment: CDR1 SEHNR and CDR2 FQNEAQ (reference sequence). This CDR3 has 15 amino acids. V dropped 4 bases and J dropped 8; count of bases not matched to a gene: 11. The CDR3 nucleotides are TGTGCCAGCAGCTGGGGGGGACTCATTGGCCATGAGCAGTTCTTC. This sequence encodes CASSWGGLIGHEQFF.

The rearrangement joins TRBV5-1 to TRBJ2-3, with D possibly being TRBD1 (6 bases). The CDR3 runs to 14 residues. V shed 4 bases and J shed 5 bases, with 14 bases lying between them. Germline assignment: CDR1 SGHRS and CDR2 YFSETQ. The CDR3, as DNA: TGCGCCAGCAGCCCGGACAGTCCTGGAGATACGCAGTATTTT. Encoded protein: CASSPDSPGDTQYF.

The chain is built from TRBV4-3 and TRBJ2-7; D not certain. Germline values: CDR1 LGHNA, CDR2 YSLEER. V gave up 0 bases and J gave up 0 bases, with 9 bases separating them. The CDR3 covers 15 residues. This CDR3 is CASSQDRQPSYEQYF. The CDR3 coding sequence is TGCGCCAGCAGCCAAGATAGGCAGCCCTCCTACGAGCAGTACTTC.

As concerns this clonotype: A read error may account for a junction end that differs from germline. The gene calls are TRBV7-2 and TRBJ2-1, with TRBD2 identical over 10 bases. There are 17 residues in the CDR3. Germline CDR1 is SGHTA and CDR2 is FQGNSA. The CDR3, as DNA: TGTGCCGGCAGCTCACAACCAAGCGGGGGGGCCCTCAATGAGCAGTTCTTC. It specifies CAGSSQPSGGALNEQFF.

V is TRBV9 and J is TRBJ1-2, with TRBD1 matching 8 bases. J gave up 0 bases and V 3 bases, and 7 bases lay outside the gene matches. The germline V gene encodes CDR1 SGDLS and CDR2 YYNGEE. The CDR3 has 16 amino acids. The CDR3 coding sequence is TGTGCCAGCAGCGGGGACAGGTCCTCTCCTAACTATGGCTACACCTTC. Translating gives CASSGDRSSPNYGYTF. The complete variable domain, with remaining parts taken from reference TRBV9 and TRBJ1-2, reads DSGVTQTPKHLITATGQRVTLRCSPRSGDLSVYWYQQSLDQGLQFLIQYYNGEERAKGNILERFSAQQFPDLHSELNLSSLELGDSALYFCASSGDRSSPNYGYTFGSGTRLTVV.

The rearrangement uses TRBV11-2 and TRBJ2-5; 11 bases map to TRBD1. The J segment lost 3 bases and the V segment lost 5 bases, leaving 8 bases of the junction unmatched. The germline CDR1 and CDR2 sequences are SGHAT and FQNNGV. The CDR3 spans 16 residues. The CDR3 protein is CASSPGQGAGEETQYF. The CDR3 DNA sequence: TGTGCCAGCAGCCCAGGACAGGGGGCAGGGGAAGAGACCCAGTACTTC.

This clonotype was detected only once. The V and J genes are TRBV20-1 and TRBJ1-2, with 8 bases identical to TRBD1. The CDR3 is 14 amino acids. The germline V gene has CDR1 DFQATT and CDR2 SNEGSKA (reference sequence). V gave up 5 bases and J gave up 7 bases; unmatched junction bases: 12. The CDR3 reads CSAAQTGVLGGYTF. The CDR3 DNA sequence: TGCAGTGCTGCACAGACAGGGGTTCTCGGTGGCTACACCTTC.

The chain has TRBV20-1 and TRBJ2-3; D possibly matches TRBD1 or TRBD2 (6 bases each). Trimming shortened V by 1 base and J by 4 bases, and 18 bases separated the two germline ends. The germline gives CDR1 DFQATT, CDR2 SNEGSKA (reference sequence). This CDR3 comprises 16 residues. The CDR3 loop is CSARGGARLTADTQYF. The CDR3 DNA is TGCAGTGCTAGAGGGGGGGCAAGGCTAACGGCAGATACGCAGTATTTT.

The chain links TRBV27 to TRBJ2-2; D may be TRBD2 (6 bases). The CDR3 contains 14 residues. Trimming took 9 bases from V and 0 from J, leaving 11 bases between them. Looked up from germline, CDR1 is MNHEY and CDR2 is SMNVEV (reference sequence). This CDR3 is CASSGLPNTGELFF. The CDR3 nucleotides are TGTGCCAGTTCGGGACTCCCGAACACCGGGGAGCTGTTTTTT.

This clonotype was picked up one time. The chain carries TRBV4-2 and TRBJ1-2; 9 bases map to TRBD1. The CDR3 is 19 residues long. V lost 1 base to trimming and J lost 6 bases; unmatched junction nucleotides: 18. Germline CDR1 and CDR2: LGHNA and YNFKEQ. The CDR3 sequence is CASSQVSGYAGQGIDGYTF. Here the CDR3 DNA reads TGTGCCAGCAGCCAAGTTTCAGGATACGCCGGACAGGGGATAGATGGCTACACCTTC.

This rearrangement joins TRBV7-6 to TRBJ2-5; D is uncertain. The germline V and J ends were trimmed by 2 bases and 5 bases, with 9 bases remaining between them. The CDR3 is 13 residues long. From germline, CDR1 is SGHVS and CDR2 FNYEAQ. CDR3 sequence (DNA): TGTGCCAGCAGCTTAATTCTGGGGGAGACCCAGTACTTC. Amino acids: CASSLILGETQYF.